This T cell receptor beta chain was recovered during a study of cytomegalovirus exposure and HLA in healthy donors. Study-wide results and limits: In vitro confirmation showed three CMV-associated chains to be CMV antigen specific. The sole available immune exposure information was CMV serostatus. Later work found most CMV-associated TCR beta chains apparently HLA-restricted. Later on, a genetic analysis was performed. It linked a missense variant in DCLRE1C with V- and J-gene trimming of TCR beta.

About this clone itself: Antigen specificity is unknown.

PCR amplification relied on 60 Vbeta primers (plus 13 Jbeta primers). Sequencing used immunoSEQ multiplex PCR; TCRdb keeps in-frame clones, though not all of them. The sample includes approximately 290,000 clones, about four fifths of them seen just once. This TCR was sampled from a girl aged 2-10 years in good health and CMV-seronegative. Sequenced material: PBMCs.

The CDR3 bases are TGTGCCAGTAGTATGAGGAATCAGCCCCAGCATTTT. Translating gives CASSMRNQPQHF. The rearrangement uses TRBV19 and TRBJ1-5; D is ambiguous. The CDR3 contains 12 residues. CDR1 is LNHDA and CDR2 is SQIVND in the germline V gene (reference sequence). Trimming cost V 3 bases and J 4 bases, with 4 bases left between them.